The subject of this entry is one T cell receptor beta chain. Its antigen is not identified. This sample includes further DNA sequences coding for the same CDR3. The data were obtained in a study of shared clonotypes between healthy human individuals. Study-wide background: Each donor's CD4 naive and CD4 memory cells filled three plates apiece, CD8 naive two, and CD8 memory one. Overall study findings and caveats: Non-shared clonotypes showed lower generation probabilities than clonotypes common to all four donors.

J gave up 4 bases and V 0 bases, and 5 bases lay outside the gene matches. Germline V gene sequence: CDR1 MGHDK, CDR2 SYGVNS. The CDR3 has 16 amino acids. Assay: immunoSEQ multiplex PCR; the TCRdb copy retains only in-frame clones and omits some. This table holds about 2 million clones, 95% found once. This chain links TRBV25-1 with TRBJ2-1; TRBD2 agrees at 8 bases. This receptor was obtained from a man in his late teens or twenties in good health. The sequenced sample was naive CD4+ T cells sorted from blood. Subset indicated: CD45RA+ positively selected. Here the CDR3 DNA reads TGTGCCAGCAGTGAATATGGCGGGGGGTTATACAATGAGCAGTTCTTC. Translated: CASSEYGGGLYNEQFF.